This T cell receptor beta chain was recorded in a study of blood T cell repertoires in COVID-19. Whole-study context: The United States, Italy and Spain supplied acute and convalescent COVID-19 samples.

This CDR3 contains 15 residues. The V end was cut by 5 bases, the J end by 0 bases, with 11 bases between. From germline, CDR1 is SGHAT and CDR2 FQNNGV. The method was immunoSEQ multiplex PCR; TCRdb's version includes in-frame clones alone and lacks a portion of them. Of a few hundred thousand clones in the sample, 80% to 90% were seen once. What was sequenced was peripheral blood. This TCR was recovered from a woman in her 50s with COVID-19, enrolled during active disease. The chain has TRBV11-2 and TRBJ1-5, with a possible D match to TRBD1 (5 bases). CDR3 DNA: TGTGCCAGCAGCCCCCAGGGTAATAGCAATCAGCCCCAGCATTTT. Translation: CASSPQGNSNQPQHF.